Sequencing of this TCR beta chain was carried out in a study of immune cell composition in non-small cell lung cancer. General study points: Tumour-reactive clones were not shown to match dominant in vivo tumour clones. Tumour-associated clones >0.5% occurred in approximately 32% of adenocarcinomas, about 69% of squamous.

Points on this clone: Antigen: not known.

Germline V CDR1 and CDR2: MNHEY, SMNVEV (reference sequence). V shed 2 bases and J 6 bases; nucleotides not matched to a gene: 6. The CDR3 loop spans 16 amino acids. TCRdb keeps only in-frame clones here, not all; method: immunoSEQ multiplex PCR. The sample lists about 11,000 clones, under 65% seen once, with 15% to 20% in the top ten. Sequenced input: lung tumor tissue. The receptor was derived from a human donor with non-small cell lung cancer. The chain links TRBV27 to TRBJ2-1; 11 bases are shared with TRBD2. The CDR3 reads CASSLRLAGGINEQFF. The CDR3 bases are TGTGCCAGCAGTTTACGGCTAGCGGGAGGAATCAATGAGCAGTTCTTC.